The source of this T cell receptor beta chain is a study of blood T cells in healthy people across ages. This clonotype was recorded only once. The junction does not match germline at one end; this may be a read error. The CDR3 runs 13 residues. CDR1 and CDR2 from the germline V gene are LGHDT and YNNKEL (reference sequence). A sample-barcoded 5' primer and a J-beta primer mix were used in a second PCR of roughly 7 to 11 cycles. TCRdb analysed the 5' RACE reads with MiXCR anew, one entry per CDR3 protein. The sample lists 1.5 million to 2 million distinct CDR3 sequences; 49% were seen once. Sequencing was carried out using blood. The chain couples TRBV3-1 to TRBJ2-4; D is uncertain. The sequence came from a woman aged 40 to 49 in good health. In nucleotides, the CDR3 is TGTGCCAGCAACCAAGTGGGGAAAAACATTCAGTACTTC. It yields the protein CASNQVGKNIQYF.